This T cell receptor beta chain was found in a study of T cell responses to AZD1222 COVID-19 vaccine. This clone was seen a single time. The CDR3 extends over 14 amino acids. Deletions cut 0 bases from V and 7 bases from J, with 12 bases between. Germline lookup yields CDR1 SGHDN and CDR2 FVKESK. Assay: immunoSEQ multiplex PCR; the TCRdb copy retains only in-frame clones and omits some. The sample lists about 150,000 clones; about 90% were seen once. Sample: peripheral blood, taken 28 days after the second AZD1222 dose. The V gene is TRBV14, the J gene TRBJ1-2; D is unresolved. The TCR was taken from an adult who received the AZD1222 COVID-19 vaccine. The CDR3 protein is CASSQELGFGGYTF. In nucleotides, the CDR3 is TGTGCCAGCAGCCAAGAGCTGGGATTCGGTGGCTACACCTTC.